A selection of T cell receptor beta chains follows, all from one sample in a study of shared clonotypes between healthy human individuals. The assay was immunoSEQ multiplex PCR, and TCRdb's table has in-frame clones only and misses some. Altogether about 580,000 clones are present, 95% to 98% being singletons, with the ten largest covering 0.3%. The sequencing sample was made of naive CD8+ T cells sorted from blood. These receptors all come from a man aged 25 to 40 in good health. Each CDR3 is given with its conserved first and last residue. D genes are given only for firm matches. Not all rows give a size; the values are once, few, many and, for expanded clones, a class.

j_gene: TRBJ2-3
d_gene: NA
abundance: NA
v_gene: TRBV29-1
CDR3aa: CSVLQDSNTDTQYF
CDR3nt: TGCAGCGTTTTACAGGACTCAAACACAGATACGCAGTATTTT

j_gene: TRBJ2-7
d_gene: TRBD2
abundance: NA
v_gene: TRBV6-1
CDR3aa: CASSEALRLAGEGEQYF
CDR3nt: TGTGCCAGCAGTGAAGCGCTTCGCCTAGCGGGAGAGGGAGAGCAGTACTTC

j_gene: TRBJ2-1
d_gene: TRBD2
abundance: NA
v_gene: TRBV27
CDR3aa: CASSHNGLAVSNEQFF
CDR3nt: TGTGCCAGCAGTCATAACGGACTAGCGGTATCCAATGAGCAGTTCTTC

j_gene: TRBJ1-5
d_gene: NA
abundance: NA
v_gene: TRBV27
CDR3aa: CASSPDGVYQPQHF
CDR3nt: TGTGCCAGCAGTCCCGACGGAGTTTATCAGCCCCAGCATTTT

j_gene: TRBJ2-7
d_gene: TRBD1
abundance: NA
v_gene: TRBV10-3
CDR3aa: CAISEESVRGTQYF
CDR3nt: TGTGCCATCAGTGAGGAATCGGTCAGGGGGACGCAGTACTTC

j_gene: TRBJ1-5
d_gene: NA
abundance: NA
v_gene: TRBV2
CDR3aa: CASSEEPPPQHF
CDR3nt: TGTGCCAGCAGTGAAGAACCGCCTCCCCAGCATTTT

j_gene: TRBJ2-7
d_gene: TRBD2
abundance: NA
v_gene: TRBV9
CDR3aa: CASSVGASGRSDSYEQYF
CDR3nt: TGTGCCAGCAGCGTAGGGGCTAGCGGGAGGTCGGACTCCTACGAGCAGTACTTC

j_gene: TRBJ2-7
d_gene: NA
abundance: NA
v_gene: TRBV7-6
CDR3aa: CASSLAARGYEQYF
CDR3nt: TGTGCCAGCAGCTTAGCGGCCCGGGGATACGAGCAGTACTTC

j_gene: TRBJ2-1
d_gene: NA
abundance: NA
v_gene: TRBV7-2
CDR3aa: CASSPTASYNEQFF
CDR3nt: TGTGCCAGCAGCCCGACAGCATCCTACAATGAGCAGTTCTTC

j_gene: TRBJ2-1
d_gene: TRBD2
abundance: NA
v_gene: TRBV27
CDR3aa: CASSWFGGSALNEQFF
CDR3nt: TGTGCCAGCAGTTGGTTTGGCGGGAGCGCCTTAAATGAGCAGTTCTTC

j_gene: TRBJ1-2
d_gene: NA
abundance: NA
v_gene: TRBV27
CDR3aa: CASSPPDSYYGYTF
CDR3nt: TGTGCCAGCAGTCCTCCGGACAGTTACTATGGCTACACCTTC

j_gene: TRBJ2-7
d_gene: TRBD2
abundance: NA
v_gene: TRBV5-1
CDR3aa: CASSLLGLGYEQYF
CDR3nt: TGCGCCAGCAGCTTGCTGGGACTAGGGTACGAGCAGTACTTC

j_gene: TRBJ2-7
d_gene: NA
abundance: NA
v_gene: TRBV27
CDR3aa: CASSFSGYEQYF
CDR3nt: TGTGCCAGCAGTTTTAGCGGCTACGAGCAGTACTTC

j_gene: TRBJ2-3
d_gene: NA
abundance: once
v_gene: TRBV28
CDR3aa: CATTPGLSSTDTQYF
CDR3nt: TGTGCCACCACCCCCGGACTATCAAGCACAGATACGCAGTATTTT

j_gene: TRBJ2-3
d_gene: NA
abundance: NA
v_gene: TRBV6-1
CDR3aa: CASSEGRGSWDTQYF
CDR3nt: TGTGCCAGCAGTGAAGGAAGGGGTTCTTGGGATACGCAGTATTTT

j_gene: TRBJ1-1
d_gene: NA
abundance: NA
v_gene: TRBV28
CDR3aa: CASSYQNTEAFF
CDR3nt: TGTGCCAGCAGCTACCAAAACACTGAAGCTTTCTTT

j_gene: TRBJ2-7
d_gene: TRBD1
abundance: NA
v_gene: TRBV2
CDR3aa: CASQSSGTGGWEQYF
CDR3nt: TGTGCCAGCCAAAGCTCTGGGACAGGGGGCTGGGAGCAGTACTTC

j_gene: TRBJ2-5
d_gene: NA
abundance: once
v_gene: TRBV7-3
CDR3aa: CASSLRGDGRETQYF
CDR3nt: TGTGCCAGCAGCCTGAGGGGGGACGGCAGAGAGACCCAGTACTTC

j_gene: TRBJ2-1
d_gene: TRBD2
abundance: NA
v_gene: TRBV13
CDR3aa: CASSSRGSGNNEQFF
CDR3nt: TGTGCCAGCAGCTCCCGGGGTAGCGGGAACAATGAGCAGTTCTTC

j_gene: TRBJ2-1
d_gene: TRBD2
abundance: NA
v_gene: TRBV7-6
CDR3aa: CASSLTSSYNEQFF
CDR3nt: TGTGCCAGCAGCTTGACTAGCTCTTACAATGAGCAGTTCTTC

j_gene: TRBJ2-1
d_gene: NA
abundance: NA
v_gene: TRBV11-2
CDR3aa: CASTLSRSHNEQFF
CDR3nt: TGTGCCAGCACTTTGTCGAGATCGCACAATGAGCAGTTCTTC

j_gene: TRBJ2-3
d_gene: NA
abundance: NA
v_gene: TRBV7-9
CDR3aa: CASSLSLVNTDTQYF
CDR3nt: TGTGCCAGCAGCTTATCCCTCGTTAACACAGATACGCAGTATTTT

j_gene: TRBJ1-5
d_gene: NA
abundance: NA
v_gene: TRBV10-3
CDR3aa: CAIRAEGLGNQPQHF
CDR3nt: TGTGCCATCAGAGCGGAGGGGCTCGGCAATCAGCCCCAGCATTTT

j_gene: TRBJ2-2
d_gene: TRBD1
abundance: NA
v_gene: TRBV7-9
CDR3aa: CASSTQGAATGELFF
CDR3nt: TGTGCCAGCAGTACACAGGGGGCCGCCACCGGGGAGCTGTTTTTT

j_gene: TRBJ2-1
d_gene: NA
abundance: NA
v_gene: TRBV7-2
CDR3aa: CASSPLMSSLGNEQFF
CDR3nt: TGTGCCAGCAGCCCGTTAATGAGTTCACTAGGCAATGAGCAGTTCTTC

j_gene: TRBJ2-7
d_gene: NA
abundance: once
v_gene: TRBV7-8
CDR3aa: CASSLVASSYEQYF
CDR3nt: TGTGCCAGCAGCTTAGTGGCGAGCTCCTACGAGCAGTACTTC

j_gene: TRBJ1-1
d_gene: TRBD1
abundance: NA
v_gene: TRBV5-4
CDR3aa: CASSTRTGRSTEAFF
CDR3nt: TGTGCCAGCAGCACAAGGACAGGGAGGAGCACTGAAGCTTTCTTT

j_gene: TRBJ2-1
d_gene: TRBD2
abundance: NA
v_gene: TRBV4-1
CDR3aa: CASSQLGLANDEQFF
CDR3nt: TGCGCCAGCAGCCAGTTAGGACTAGCGAATGATGAGCAGTTCTTC

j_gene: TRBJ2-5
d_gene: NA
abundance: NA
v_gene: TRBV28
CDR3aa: CASTLARGRETQYF
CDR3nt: TGTGCCAGCACCTTAGCGCGGGGAAGGGAGACCCAGTACTTC

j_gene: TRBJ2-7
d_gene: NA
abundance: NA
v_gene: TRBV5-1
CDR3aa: CASSWMDRTKQYEQYF
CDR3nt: TGCGCCAGCAGCTGGATGGACAGAACCAAACAATACGAGCAGTACTTC

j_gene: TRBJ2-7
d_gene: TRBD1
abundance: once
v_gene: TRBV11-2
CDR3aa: CASEETGELHEQYF
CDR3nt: TGTGCCAGCGAAGAGACAGGGGAATTACACGAGCAGTACTTC

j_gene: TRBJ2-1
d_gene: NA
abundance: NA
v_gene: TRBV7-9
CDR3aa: CASSLNGNEQFF
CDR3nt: TGTGCCAGCAGCTTAAATGGCAATGAGCAGTTCTTC

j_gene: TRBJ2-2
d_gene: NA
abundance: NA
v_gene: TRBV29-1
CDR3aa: CSVEKGSDSGELFF
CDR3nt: TGCAGCGTTGAAAAGGGTTCAGACTCCGGGGAGCTGTTTTTT

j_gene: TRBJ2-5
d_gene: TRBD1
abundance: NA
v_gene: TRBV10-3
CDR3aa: CAISDPDRESQETQYF
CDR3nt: TGTGCCATCAGTGACCCGGACAGGGAAAGTCAAGAGACCCAGTACTTC

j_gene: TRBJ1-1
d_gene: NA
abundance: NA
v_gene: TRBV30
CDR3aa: CAWTLRGLGTEAFF
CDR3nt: TGTGCCTGGACCCTACGTGGTTTGGGCACTGAAGCTTTCTTT

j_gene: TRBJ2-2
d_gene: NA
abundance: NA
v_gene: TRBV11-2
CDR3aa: CASSHSFGELFF
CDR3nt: TGTGCCAGCAGCCACAGTTTTGGGGAGCTGTTTTTT

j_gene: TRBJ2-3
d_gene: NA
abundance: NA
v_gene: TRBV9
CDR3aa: CASSVGADSTDTQYF
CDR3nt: TGTGCCAGCAGCGTGGGAGCGGATAGCACAGATACGCAGTATTTT

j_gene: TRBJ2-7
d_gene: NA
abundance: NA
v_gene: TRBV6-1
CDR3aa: CASTFLGGRRDEQYF
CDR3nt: TGTGCCAGCACCTTTCTCGGGGGGCGCAGAGACGAGCAGTACTTC

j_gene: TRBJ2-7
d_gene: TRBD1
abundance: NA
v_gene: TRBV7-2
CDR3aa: CASSLGTGFPLEQYF
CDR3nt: TGTGCCAGCAGCCTGGGGACAGGGTTTCCCCTCGAGCAGTACTTC

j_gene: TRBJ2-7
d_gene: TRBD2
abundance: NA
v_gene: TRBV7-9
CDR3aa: CASSFRPGLAGAYEQYF
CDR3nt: TGTGCCAGCAGCTTCAGACCCGGACTAGCGGGAGCTTACGAGCAGTACTTC